This is a list of T cell receptor beta chains from one sample in a study of T-cell reconstitution after alpha-beta-depleted transplantation in children. TCRdb redid the calling of the PCR reads with MiXCR, one entry per CDR3 protein. The repertoire includes 300,000 to 350,000 distinct CDR3 sequences, over 20% of them detected once, and 11% sits in the top ten. Specimen: PBMCs, mostly from graft donor cells, collected 180 days after TCRalphabeta/CD19-depleted stem cell transplant. All receptors come from a male patient younger than 18 who had a stem cell transplant for acute lymphoblastic leukemia, so the T cells may come from the graft donor. CDR3s include the opening cysteine and the closing phenylalanine or tryptophan. Each record gives: V gene, D gene, J gene, clone size, CDR3 DNA, CDR3 protein. The D gene is left open where the match is weak. For some rows the clone size is stated as once, few or many, or as a class when expanded; others skip it.

v_call: TRBV5-1; d_call: TRBD1; j_call: TRBJ1-1; clone_size: .; cdr3_nt: TGCGCCAGCAGCCTGGACAGGGGAGAGGTGAACACTGAAGCTTTCTTT; cdr3_aa: CASSLDRGEVNTEAFF
v_call: TRBV7-7; d_call: .; j_call: TRBJ2-7; clone_size: few; cdr3_nt: TGTGCCAGCAGCTTATCTGTGGGACCCGGCGAGCAGTACTTC; cdr3_aa: CASSLSVGPGEQYF
v_call: TRBV5-1; d_call: .; j_call: TRBJ1-4; clone_size: .; cdr3_nt: TGCGCCAGCAATACAAACCCCACTAATGAAAAACTGTTTTTT; cdr3_aa: CASNTNPTNEKLFF
v_call: TRBV7-2; d_call: TRBD2; j_call: TRBJ2-7; clone_size: few; cdr3_nt: TGTGCCAGCAGCTTATTGAGCGGGAGGAACTACGAGCAGTACTTC; cdr3_aa: CASSLLSGRNYEQYF
v_call: TRBV7-3; d_call: .; j_call: TRBJ2-5; clone_size: few; cdr3_nt: TGTGCCAGCAGCCCTAGGAGCGGCTACCAAGAGACCCAGTACTTC; cdr3_aa: CASSPRSGYQETQYF
v_call: TRBV4-2; d_call: TRBD2; j_call: TRBJ2-1; clone_size: few; cdr3_nt: TGTGCCAGCAGCCTCTACGGACTAGCGGGAGAGAATGAGCAGTTCTTC; cdr3_aa: CASSLYGLAGENEQFF
v_call: TRBV27; d_call: .; j_call: TRBJ2-7; clone_size: few; cdr3_nt: TGTGCCAGCAGTTCCTACAAGGGGTTTTACGAGCAGTACTTC; cdr3_aa: CASSSYKGFYEQYF
v_call: TRBV18; d_call: .; j_call: TRBJ2-7; clone_size: .; cdr3_nt: TGTGCCAGCTCCCCTACCATCTTACCCTACGAGCAGTACTTC; cdr3_aa: CASSPTILPYEQYF
v_call: TRBV7-2; d_call: TRBD2; j_call: TRBJ2-7; clone_size: many; cdr3_nt: TGTGCCAGCAGCCCCGTAGCGGGAGGGTCCTACGAGCAGTACTTC; cdr3_aa: CASSPVAGGSYEQYF
v_call: TRBV7-9; d_call: .; j_call: TRBJ2-1; clone_size: .; cdr3_nt: TGTGCCAGCAGCCTTGGGACCTTTCCCCTTAACAATGAGCAGTTCTTC; cdr3_aa: CASSLGTFPLNNEQFF
v_call: TRBV5-1; d_call: TRBD1; j_call: TRBJ2-1; clone_size: .; cdr3_nt: TGCGCCAGCAGCCCGACAGGGGGTTTGCATGAGCAGTTCTTC; cdr3_aa: CASSPTGGLHEQFF
v_call: TRBV4-1; d_call: TRBD2; j_call: TRBJ2-7; clone_size: .; cdr3_nt: TGCGCCAGCAGCCGTAGCGGGTTCCTCTACGAGCAGTACTTC; cdr3_aa: CASSRSGFLYEQYF
v_call: TRBV6-5; d_call: .; j_call: TRBJ2-1; clone_size: many; cdr3_nt: TGTGCCAGCAGTTTTCTGGGCAATGAGCAGTTCTTC; cdr3_aa: CASSFLGNEQFF
v_call: TRBV6-1; d_call: .; j_call: TRBJ1-4; clone_size: many; cdr3_nt: TGTGCCAGCAGTGATCTTCGAGGGTTGGGCGAAAAACTGTTTTTT; cdr3_aa: CASSDLRGLGEKLFF
v_call: TRBV7-7; d_call: TRBD1; j_call: TRBJ2-2; clone_size: .; cdr3_nt: TGTGCCAGCAGCTTACGGGGTGTAGACAGGGCCTCGAACACCGGGGAGCTGTTTTTT; cdr3_aa: CASSLRGVDRASNTGELFF
v_call: TRBV20-1; d_call: TRBD1; j_call: TRBJ2-7; clone_size: few; cdr3_nt: TGCAGTGCTAGCCCCGGGACAGGGGGCTTCCACGAGCAGTACTTC; cdr3_aa: CSASPGTGGFHEQYF
v_call: TRBV20-1; d_call: .; j_call: TRBJ2-1; clone_size: once; cdr3_nt: TGCAGTGCTTTCATAGAGGGCTCCTACAATGAGCAGTTCTTC; cdr3_aa: CSAFIEGSYNEQFF
v_call: TRBV5-1; d_call: TRBD2; j_call: TRBJ2-3; clone_size: many; cdr3_nt: TGCGCCAGCAGCTTGACTAGCGGGCCCGGAGAGGGGGCGCAGTATTTT; cdr3_aa: CASSLTSGPGEGAQYF
v_call: TRBV7-2; d_call: TRBD1; j_call: TRBJ2-7; clone_size: .; cdr3_nt: TGTGCCAGCAGCGTCGCAGGGGGCGAGCAGTACTTC; cdr3_aa: CASSVAGGEQYF
v_call: TRBV4-1; d_call: TRBD2; j_call: TRBJ2-2; clone_size: .; cdr3_nt: TGCGCCAGCAGCCAAGACCTCGGGCTAGCGGGGAACACCGGGGAGCTGTTTTTT; cdr3_aa: CASSQDLGLAGNTGELFF
v_call: TRBV12-3/TRBV12-4; d_call: TRBD1; j_call: TRBJ2-7; clone_size: many; cdr3_nt: TGTGCCAGCAGAGACAGGGGGCCAGACGGGCAGTACTTC; cdr3_aa: CASRDRGPDGQYF
v_call: TRBV24-1; d_call: TRBD1; j_call: TRBJ1-2; clone_size: .; cdr3_nt: TGTGCCACCAGTGATGGAAACAGGGGGCGGAGGTCTGGCTACACCTTC; cdr3_aa: CATSDGNRGRRSGYTF
v_call: TRBV29-1; d_call: TRBD2; j_call: TRBJ2-2; clone_size: .; cdr3_nt: TGCAGCGTTCGGGGGGATAACACCGGGGAGCTGTTTTTT; cdr3_aa: CSVRGDNTGELFF
v_call: TRBV10-3; d_call: .; j_call: TRBJ2-7; clone_size: .; cdr3_nt: TGTGCCATCGGGGACAAGGAGTCCTACGAGCAGTACTTC; cdr3_aa: CAIGDKESYEQYF
v_call: TRBV2; d_call: .; j_call: TRBJ2-1; clone_size: .; cdr3_nt: TGTGCCAGCAGTGTGCAACCAACCGGGCCGGAGGGATCTGCCCAGTTCTTC; cdr3_aa: CASSVQPTGPEGSAQFF
v_call: TRBV6-5; d_call: .; j_call: TRBJ1-5; clone_size: few; cdr3_nt: TGTGCCAGCAGTTCCTTGTATAGCAATCAGCCCCAGCATTTT; cdr3_aa: CASSSLYSNQPQHF
v_call: TRBV5-1; d_call: .; j_call: TRBJ1-2; clone_size: many; cdr3_nt: TGCGCCAGCAGCTTGCAGGGGCCTTATGGCTACACCTTC; cdr3_aa: CASSLQGPYGYTF
v_call: TRBV7-2; d_call: TRBD1; j_call: TRBJ1-1; clone_size: few; cdr3_nt: TGTGCCAGCAGCAGAGACAGGGGCTGGAACACTGAAGCTTTCTTT; cdr3_aa: CASSRDRGWNTEAFF
v_call: TRBV4-1; d_call: .; j_call: TRBJ1-5; clone_size: .; cdr3_nt: TGCGCCAGCAGCCAAGACCCAGGGGCTCGGGCCAATCAGCCCCAGCATTTT; cdr3_aa: CASSQDPGARANQPQHF
v_call: TRBV6-5; d_call: .; j_call: TRBJ2-7; clone_size: few; cdr3_nt: TGTGCCAGCAGTTTCCCGGGACATGCCTACGAGCAGTACTTC; cdr3_aa: CASSFPGHAYEQYF
v_call: TRBV20-1; d_call: .; j_call: TRBJ2-4; clone_size: .; cdr3_nt: TGCAGTGCTACACAGGGTGTAAACATTCAGTACTTC; cdr3_aa: CSATQGVNIQYF
v_call: TRBV28; d_call: TRBD1; j_call: TRBJ2-7; clone_size: .; cdr3_nt: TGTGCCAGCAGCCCGTCGACAGGGTCCCAGCAGTACTTC; cdr3_aa: CASSPSTGSQQYF
v_call: TRBV10-3; d_call: .; j_call: TRBJ1-2; clone_size: few; cdr3_nt: TGTGCCATCAGTGATCCTCCGGGACACCTAAATGGCTACACCTTC; cdr3_aa: CAISDPPGHLNGYTF
v_call: TRBV3-1; d_call: TRBD2; j_call: TRBJ2-1; clone_size: few; cdr3_nt: TGTGCCAGCAGCCAGGGAGGACTAGCGGGAGGTGAGCAGTTCTTC; cdr3_aa: CASSQGGLAGGEQFF
v_call: TRBV9; d_call: .; j_call: TRBJ2-3; clone_size: few; cdr3_nt: TGTGCCAGCAGCGTAAGGGCTTTTGACGGGGCAGATACGCAGTATTTT; cdr3_aa: CASSVRAFDGADTQYF
v_call: TRBV18; d_call: .; j_call: TRBJ1-1; clone_size: few; cdr3_nt: TGTGCCAGCTCACCGTTAAAGGGCGACACTGAAGCTTTCTTT; cdr3_aa: CASSPLKGDTEAFF